The 6 T cell receptor beta chains below come from one sample, sequenced in a study of T-cell memory formation after mild COVID-19. Each CDR3 protein is one row after TCRdb ran MiXCR on the 5' RACE reads. The sample lists hundreds of thousands of distinct CDR3 sequences; 15% to 20% were seen once. Sequenced: PBMCs or a T cell subset sorted from them (not recorded which). All receptors come from a young man who had mild COVID-19 (a few samples of this study predate the infection). Cell type and time point are not known.

The chain links TRBV7-6 to TRBJ2-5; perhaps TRBD2 as D (6 bases). CDR1 and CDR2 (germline): SGHVS, FNYEAQ. The CDR3 totals 12 residues. Deletions cut 4 bases from V and 7 bases from J, with 10 bases between. CDR3 coding DNA: TGTGCCAGCAGCTGGGACTTGGGGACCCAGTACTTC. It is translated as CASSWDLGTQYF.

Ten or more counts support this clonotype. V usage is TRBV5-1 and J usage is TRBJ1-1, with D maybe TRBD1 (6 bases). The CDR3 consists of 15 residues. CDR1 is SGHRS, CDR2 YFSETQ, per germline. V lost 1 base and J 6 bases, leaving 16 bases between the germline ends. CDR3 sequence reads: CASSLSAGEWAEAFF. The CDR3, as DNA: TGCGCCAGCAGCTTGTCAGCAGGGGAATGGGCTGAAGCTTTCTTT.

In its sample, this clonotype was seen a few times. V and J are TRBV5-1 and TRBJ2-2; D unresolved. The germline V and J ends were trimmed by 3 bases and 1 base, with 7 bases remaining between them. There are 14 residues in the CDR3. From germline, CDR1 is SGHRS and CDR2 YFSETQ. CDR3 DNA: TGCGCCAGCAGCTCTGGGGAGAACACCGGGGAGCTGTTTTTT. Amino acid sequence: CASSSGENTGELFF.

This chain connects TRBV20-1 to TRBJ1-1, with D hard to call. CDR1 DFQATT and CDR2 SNEGSKA come from the germline V gene (reference sequence). With 4 bases removed from V and 5 bases from J, the gap between germline ends came to 20 bases. This CDR3 region has 15 residues. The CDR3 region is CSANRMGLARTEAFF. CDR3 sequence (DNA): TGCAGTGCTAACCGGATGGGATTGGCGAGGACTGAAGCTTTCTTT.

This clonotype was counted a few times. The V gene is TRBV6-6, the J gene TRBJ2-1; D is perhaps TRBD2 (6 bases). Per germline, CDR1 MNHNY and CDR2 SVGAGI (reference sequence). Between the trimmed V and J ends, which lost 5 bases and 8 bases, there was a span of 16 bases. The CDR3 contains 14 residues. The DNA of the CDR3 is TGTGCCAGCAGTCCTAGCGCTGTTAGTTATGAGCAGTTCTTC. Its translation is CASSPSAVSYEQFF.

V gene TRBV5-5 combines with J gene TRBJ1-6; no clear D. This CDR3 spans 12 amino acids. Deletions cut 3 bases from V and 14 bases from J, with 12 bases between. Germline CDR1 SGHKS, CDR2 YYEKEE (reference sequence). CDR3 sequence (DNA): TGTGCCAGCAGCTCCCCCAATTTGGCCCTCCACTTT. It is translated as CASSSPNLALHF.